The 23 T cell receptor beta chains below were found in one sample sequenced in a study of blood T cell repertoires in COVID-19. This table comes from immunoSEQ multiplex PCR, and its TCRdb copy is limited to in-frame clones, with some not included. The sample records around 90,000 clones, about four fifths being singletons. The specimen was peripheral blood. Every receptor here comes from a human donor in a cohort sampled during active COVID-19.

The chain carries TRBV7-2 and TRBJ2-7; 8 positions match TRBD2. The CDR3 runs to 13 residues. Germline trimming cut 7 bases from V and 4 bases from J; bases unmatched to any gene: 6. The germline CDR1 and CDR2 sequences are SGHTA and FQGNSA. This CDR3 is CASTTVAGYEQYF. The CDR3 DNA is TGTGCCAGCACGACCGTAGCGGGATACGAGCAGTACTTC.

In this sample, this clone turned up a few times. This chain joins TRBV2 and TRBJ2-7; perhaps TRBD1 as D (6 bases). CDR3 length equals 13 residues. Germline V gene data show CDR1 as SNHLY and CDR2 as FYNNEI. V dropped 7 bases and J dropped 2 bases, with 12 bases sitting between them. The CDR3 loop reads CASIRQGTYEQYF. The DNA of the CDR3 is TGTGCCAGCATACGGCAGGGGACCTACGAGCAGTACTTC.

CDR3 residues: CASSLGLRSYEQYF. The CDR3 DNA reads TGTGCCAGCAGCTTAGGGTTGCGGTCCTACGAGCAGTACTTC. This chain uses TRBV11-2 with TRBJ2-7, with D hard to call. V was pared by 1 base and J by 1 base, with 8 bases between. The CDR3 spans 14 residues. Germline lookup yields CDR1 SGHAT and CDR2 FQNNGV.

The rearrangement uses TRBV5-1 and TRBJ2-7; 7 positions agree with TRBD2. V shed 0 bases and J 12 bases; nucleotides not matched to a gene: 12. The CDR3 covers 14 residues. Germline CDR1 and CDR2: SGHRS and YFSETQ. The CDR3 reads CASSLDTSADVWYF. CDR3 nucleotide sequence: TGCGCCAGCAGCTTGGATACTAGCGCGGATGTATGGTACTTC.

The chain has TRBV10-3 and TRBJ2-7, with a weak D call TRBD2 (6 bases). CDR1 and CDR2 from the germline V gene are ENHRY and SYGVKD. V lost 5 bases and J 2 bases, leaving 10 bases between the germline ends. The length of the CDR3 is 13 residues. CDR3 sequence (DNA): TGTGCCATCAGTTCGGGGGTCCCCTACGAGCAGTACTTC. This codes for CAISSGVPYEQYF.

The J gene is TRBJ1-1, the V gene TRBV30; perhaps TRBD1 as D (6 bases). Germline CDR1 reads GTSNPN; CDR2 reads SVGIG (reference sequence). Trimming stripped 3 bases from V and 2 bases from J, with 19 bases between. The CDR3 contains 16 residues. CDR3 sequence (DNA): TGTGCCTGGAGCCCTTTCCCGACAGGAGAAAACACTGAAGCTTTCTTT. Protein: CAWSPFPTGENTEAFF.

The count of this clone is one. The genes are TRBV5-1 and TRBJ2-1; the D is unclear. Germline assignment: CDR1 SGHRS and CDR2 YFSETQ. CDR3 length: 13 amino acids. Trimming removed 0 bases from V and 9 bases from J, with 10 bases in between. The CDR3 DNA reads TGCGCCAGCAGCTTGGAATCCGGGTTTGAGCAGTTCTTC. It codes for CASSLESGFEQFF.

There are a few counts of this clone. This CDR3 reads CASKEGPYEQYF. DNA of the CDR3: TGTGCCAGTAAGGAGGGACCCTACGAGCAGTACTTC. The chain couples TRBV19 to TRBJ2-7; tentative D call: TRBD2 (6 bases). The germline V gene encodes CDR1 LNHDA and CDR2 SQIVND (reference sequence). The V gene lost 7 bases and the J gene lost 2 bases, with 9 bases spanning the gap. The CDR3 covers 12 residues. The entire variable domain, with the rest obtained from reference TRBV19 and TRBJ2-7, is as follows: DGGITQSPKYLFRKEGQNVTLSCEQNLNHDAMYWYRQDPGQGLRLIYYSQIVNDFQKGDIAEGYSVSREKKESFPLTVTSAQKNPTAFYLCASKEGPYEQYFGPGTRLTVT.

V and J are TRBV27 and TRBJ2-7, with 9 bases lining up with TRBD1. The CDR3 consists of 14 residues. Trimming removed 5 bases from V and 3 bases from J; junction bases left unmatched: 5. CDR1 is MNHEY and CDR2 is SMNVEV in the germline V gene (reference sequence). CDR3 bases: TGTGCCAGCAGTCCACAGGGGGCTCGCTACGAGCAGTACTTC. This encodes CASSPQGARYEQYF.

J is TRBJ2-7 and V is TRBV28; 9 nucleotides match TRBD1. Germline CDR1 MDHEN, CDR2 SYDVKM. Unmatched junction bases numbered 5, after V lost 2 bases and J lost 3 bases. The CDR3 runs 15 residues. CDR3 protein: CASSLAGTGFYEQYF. The CDR3 bases are TGTGCCAGCAGTTTAGCCGGGACAGGGTTCTACGAGCAGTACTTC.

The rearrangement uses TRBV18 and TRBJ1-5; possibly TRBD1 for D (6 bases). Trimming removed 3 bases from V and 4 bases from J, with 13 bases in between. The CDR3 sequence is 15 residues long. Germline CDR1 is KGHSH and CDR2 is LQKENI. The chain's CDR3 is CASSPPDRQNQPQHF. In nucleotides, the CDR3 is TGTGCCAGCTCACCTCCGGACAGACAGAATCAGCCCCAGCATTTT.

V is TRBV7-2 and J is TRBJ1-1; TRBD1 might be the D (5 bases). Trimming shortened V by 6 bases and J by 0 bases, and 11 bases separated the two germline ends. Per the germline V gene, CDR1 is SGHTA and CDR2 is FQGNSA. This CDR3 comprises 14 residues. CDR3 in DNA: TGTGCCAGCAGACCAGGGTTTATGAACACTGAAGCTTTCTTT. It codes for CASRPGFMNTEAFF.

V and J are TRBV7-2 and TRBJ2-7; 12 bases match TRBD2. The CDR3 has 17 residues. Trimming cost V 5 bases and J 2 bases; bases outside gene matches: 10. In germline, CDR1 is SGHTA, CDR2 FQGNSA. The CDR3 DNA is TGTGCCAGCAGCCCTCAGACTAGCGGGAGCGCTCCCTACGAGCAGTACTTC. Translation gives CASSPQTSGSAPYEQYF.

This clone has just one count. The chain carries TRBV10-2 and TRBJ1-3, with a weak D call TRBD1 (6 bases). Germline-derived CDR1 and CDR2 are WSHSY and SAAADI. This CDR3 is built from 15 residues. V lost 5 bases and J lost 4, with 15 bases in between. The CDR3 DNA reads TGCGCCAGCAGTTACTCAGGGGAGTCGGGAAACACCATATATTTT. Translating it yields CASSYSGESGNTIYF.

This CDR3 reads CASSLNGLNEQYF. CDR3 nucleotides: TGTGCCAGCAGCTTAAATGGGCTAAACGAGCAGTACTTC. The chain links TRBV7-9 to TRBJ2-7; D unclear. The germline gives CDR1 SEHNR, CDR2 FQNEAQ (reference sequence). CDR3 length equals 13 residues. V was clipped by 2 bases and J by 5 bases, with 10 bases between them.

This clone was recorded a few times. V and J are TRBV7-9 and TRBJ1-1; D is possibly TRBD1 (5 bases). CDR1 and CDR2 from the germline V gene are SEHNR and FQNEAQ (reference sequence). Trimming cost V 4 bases and J 3 bases, with 12 bases left between them. CDR3 length equals 14 residues. CDR3 nucleotides: TGTGCCAGCAGCTGGGAGGGGTGGCACACTGAAGCTTTCTTT. Residues: CASSWEGWHTEAFF.

The genes are TRBV27 and TRBJ1-1, with D possibly TRBD1 on 6 matching bases. CDR3 length: 14 amino acids. The ends were cut back, 7 bases at V and 5 bases at J, with 17 bases in the middle. Germline V gene data show CDR1 as MNHEY and CDR2 as SMNVEV (reference sequence). The CDR3 reads CASNPRGGGTEAFF. Written as DNA, the CDR3 is TGTGCCAGCAACCCCCGAGGGGGGGGGACTGAAGCTTTCTTT.

V usage is TRBV2 and J usage is TRBJ1-1; perhaps TRBD1 as D (5 bases). The germline V gene encodes CDR1 SNHLY and CDR2 FYNNEI. Trimming pared 4 bases from V and 10 bases from J, leaving 10 bases between. This CDR3 has 11 amino acids. CDR3 coding DNA: TGTGCCAGCAGTGTTCGGCAGGGAGCTTTCTTT. It encodes CASSVRQGAFF.

V usage is TRBV6-5 and J usage is TRBJ2-7, with TRBD2 identical over 10 bases. The ends lost 6 bases at V and 4 bases at J; junction bases unmatched: 9. Germline V CDR1 and CDR2: MNHEY, SVGAGI. The CDR3 covers 15 residues. In nucleotides, the CDR3 is TGTGCCAGCAGGAAATCTAGCGGGAGCGGGTACGAGCAGTACTTC. Its protein is CASRKSSGSGYEQYF.

This CDR3 is CASSLAGTSYEQYF. CDR3 nucleotides: TGTGCCAGCAGCCTTGCGGGGACTTCCTACGAGCAGTACTTC. This chain joins TRBV5-8 and TRBJ2-7; D might be TRBD2 (6 bases). V lost 4 bases and J 1 base, leaving 12 bases between the germline ends. Germline V gives CDR1 SGHTS, CDR2 YDEGEE. The length of the CDR3 is 14 residues.

The chain couples TRBV6-9 to TRBJ2-2; possible D gene TRBD1, 5 bases. The CDR3 sequence is 13 residues long. Germline CDR1 reads MNHGY; CDR2 reads SVAAGI. V was pared by 4 bases and J by 5 bases, with 8 bases between. DNA for the CDR3: TGTGCCAGCAGTTCAGGGATAACCGGGGAGCTGTTTTTT. It is translated as CASSSGITGELFF.

The chain uses TRBV7-2 and TRBJ2-5; tentatively, D is TRBD2 (5 bases). CDR3 size: 14 residues. V gave up 5 bases and J gave up 2 bases, with 12 bases separating them. Germline-derived CDR1 and CDR2 are SGHTA and FQGNSA. This CDR3 reads CASSQIAIQETQYF. The CDR3 nucleotides are TGTGCCAGCAGCCAAATAGCGATTCAAGAGACCCAGTACTTC. The full variable domain, its missing parts supplied by reference TRBV7-2 and TRBJ2-5, is GAGVSQSPSNKVTEKGKDVELRCDPISGHTALYWYRQSLGQGLEFLIYFQGNSAPDKSGLPSDRFSAERTGGSVSTLTIQRTQQEDSAVYLCASSQIAIQETQYFGPGTRLLVL.

In DNA form, the CDR3 reads TGTGCCAGCAGCTTGTCCCCAGGGAGGAGTGGCACTGAAGCTTTCTTT. Its protein product is CASSLSPGRSGTEAFF. The chain is built from TRBV5-6 and TRBJ1-1; D perhaps matches TRBD1 (5 bases). This CDR3 spans 16 amino acids. Germline assignment: CDR1 SGHDT and CDR2 YYEEEE. The V and J ends lost 1 base and 4 bases respectively, with 17 bases between them.